These 9 T cell receptor beta chains originate from one sample sequenced in a study of tumour-infiltrating T cells in Burkitt lymphoma. The method was immunoSEQ multiplex PCR; TCRdb's version includes in-frame clones alone and lacks a portion of them. The sample lists about 6,300 clones, roughly a tenth occurring once. The sequenced material came from tumor tissue. The receptors originated from a human donor with diffuse large B-cell lymphoma.

The sample holds a few counts of this clone. The chain uses TRBV5-1 and TRBJ2-3, with 7 bases matching TRBD2. Losses at the gene ends were 7 bases for V and 0 bases for J; bases not matched to a gene: 8. The CDR3 covers 15 residues. Germline V gene sequence: CDR1 SGHRS, CDR2 YFSETQ. The DNA for the CDR3 is TGCGCCAGCTTATGGGCGGGGGAGAGCACAGATACGCAGTATTTT. Residues: CASLWAGESTDTQYF.

This clone was observed a few times. V gene TRBV4-3 combines with J gene TRBJ1-2, with D possibly TRBD1 on 6 matching bases. This CDR3 contains 17 residues. V was pared by 0 bases and J by 4 bases, with 18 bases between. Germline CDR1 reads LGHNA; CDR2 reads YSLEER. The chain's CDR3 is CASSQDGTAGASYGYTF. CDR3 in DNA: TGCGCCAGCAGCCAAGATGGTACGGCAGGGGCATCCTATGGCTACACCTTC.

This clone was counted between two and nine times. V is TRBV2 and J is TRBJ1-1; D is unresolved. The CDR3 consists of 11 residues. V was clipped by 5 bases and J by 6 bases, with 7 bases between them. Germline values: CDR1 SNHLY, CDR2 FYNNEI. CDR3 protein: CASSPLAEAFF. Here the CDR3 DNA reads TGTGCCAGCAGTCCCCTGGCTGAAGCTTTCTTT.

The chain couples TRBV7-6 to TRBJ1-1; 7 nucleotides line up with TRBD1. Germline loops: CDR1 SGHVS, CDR2 FNYEAQ. Trimming removed 5 bases from V and 4 bases from J; junction bases left unmatched: 4. The CDR3 covers 13 residues. CDR3 region: CASSPSGGTEAFF. CDR3 DNA sequence: TGTGCCAGCAGCCCGTCAGGGGGCACTGAAGCTTTCTTT. The full variable domain, in which reference TRBV7-6 and TRBJ1-1 provide the parts outside the CDR3, is GAGVSQSPRYKVTKRGQDVALRCDPISGHVSLYWYRQALGQGPEFLTYFNYEAQQDKSGLPNDRFSAERPEGSISTLTIQRTEQRDSAMYRCASSPSGGTEAFFGQGTRLTVV.

The chain is built from TRBV28 and TRBJ2-3; possible D gene TRBD2, 5 bases. Germline V gives CDR1 MDHEN, CDR2 SYDVKM. The length of the CDR3 is 14 residues. The germline V and J ends were trimmed by 4 bases and 6 bases, with 14 bases remaining between them. Here the CDR3 DNA reads TGTGCCAGCAGTTATCCCGGGGTCGGGGATACGCAGTATTTT. Encoded protein: CASSYPGVGDTQYF.

This chain links TRBV7-9 with TRBJ2-7; no firm D call. CDR3 length: 14 amino acids. Germline CDR1 and CDR2: SEHNR and FQNEAQ (reference sequence). V lost 1 base and J lost 0, with 7 bases in between. The DNA for the CDR3 is TGTGCCAGCAGCTTAGATTTGGCCTCCTACGAGCAGTACTTC. Translated: CASSLDLASYEQYF.

The V and J genes are TRBV7-9 and TRBJ2-1; unclear D gene. V was pared by 1 base and J by 7 bases, with 11 bases between. This CDR3 is 14 amino acids long. The V gene's germline CDR1 is SEHNR and CDR2 FQNEAQ (reference sequence). In DNA form, the CDR3 reads TGTGCCAGCAGCTTAGAGACGGTCTGGAATGAGCAGTTCTTC. This codes for CASSLETVWNEQFF.

V and J are TRBV4-2 and TRBJ2-3; D call uncertain. Germline V gene lookup returns CDR1 LGHNA and CDR2 YNFKEQ. V lost 0 bases and J lost 4, with 5 bases in between. CDR3 size: 13 residues. CDR3 protein: CASSQDLSDTQYF. CDR3 bases: TGTGCCAGCAGCCAAGATCTTTCAGATACGCAGTATTTT.

The chain employs TRBV4-1 and TRBJ2-7; 7 nucleotides line up with TRBD1. This CDR3 has 16 residues. Germline CDR1 is MGHRA and CDR2 is YSYEKL. V gave up 2 bases and J gave up 1 base; unmatched junction bases: 8. In DNA form, the CDR3 reads TGCGCCAGCAGCCAACATTACAGGGGTAATTCCTACGAGCAGTACTTC. Its translation is CASSQHYRGNSYEQYF.